This passage covers 5 T cell receptor beta chains from one sample sequenced in a study of control samples from healthy donors and cancer patients. Produced via immunoSEQ multiplex PCR; TCRdb's table is partial and in-frame only. The data contain about 150,000 clones, 85% to 95% of them singletons. The sample comprised blood. The receptor set was obtained from a man aged 35 to 55 in good health.

DNA for the CDR3: TGTGCCAGCAGCCGACTAGAGGGGGCTAACTATGGCTACACCTTC. Translating it yields CASSRLEGANYGYTF. The chain couples TRBV13 to TRBJ1-2; tentative D call: TRBD1 (6 bases). The CDR3 is made up of 15 amino acids. V was trimmed by 5 bases and J by 0 bases, leaving 13 bases between them. CDR1 PRHDT and CDR2 FYEKMQ come from the germline V gene (reference sequence).

The chain joins TRBV7-8 to TRBJ2-7; 7 bases map to TRBD1. CDR3 length equals 13 residues. CDR1 is SGHVS and CDR2 is FQNEAQ in the germline V gene. V lost 5 bases and J lost 3; bases outside the gene matches: 4. In nucleotides, the CDR3 is TGTGCCAGCAGCCCAGACAGGGACTACGAGCAGTACTTC. Encoded protein: CASSPDRDYEQYF.

The rearrangement uses TRBV3-1 (or the pseudogene TRBV3-2) and TRBJ1-4, with D possibly TRBD1 on 5 matching bases. Trimming removed 4 bases from V and 7 bases from J, with 16 bases in between. This CDR3 spans 15 amino acids. Germline-derived CDR1 and CDR2 are LGHDT and YNNKEL (reference sequence). The CDR3 DNA reads TGTGCCAGCAGCCCGCAGACAGTAGGTAGTGAAAAACTGTTTTTT. Protein: CASSPQTVGSEKLFF.

The chain combines TRBV19 with TRBJ1-2; D gene uncertain. The V gene lost 5 bases and the J gene lost 0 bases, with 7 bases spanning the gap. The CDR3 sequence is 13 residues long. The V gene's germline CDR1 is LNHDA and CDR2 SQIVND (reference sequence). CDR3 DNA: TGTGCCAGTAGTCTGAGTTCTAACTATGGCTACACCTTC. As protein: CASSLSSNYGYTF.

The chain has TRBV6-5 and TRBJ1-1, with TRBD1 identical over 7 bases. The V gene end was trimmed by 3 bases and the J gene end by 4 bases; junction bases not matched to a gene: 11. CDR3 length equals 16 residues. CDR1 and CDR2 (germline): MNHEY, SVGAGI. This chain's CDR3 is CASSYDDRAVSTEAFF. The CDR3 region has the DNA TGTGCCAGCAGTTATGATGACAGGGCAGTATCCACTGAAGCTTTCTTT.